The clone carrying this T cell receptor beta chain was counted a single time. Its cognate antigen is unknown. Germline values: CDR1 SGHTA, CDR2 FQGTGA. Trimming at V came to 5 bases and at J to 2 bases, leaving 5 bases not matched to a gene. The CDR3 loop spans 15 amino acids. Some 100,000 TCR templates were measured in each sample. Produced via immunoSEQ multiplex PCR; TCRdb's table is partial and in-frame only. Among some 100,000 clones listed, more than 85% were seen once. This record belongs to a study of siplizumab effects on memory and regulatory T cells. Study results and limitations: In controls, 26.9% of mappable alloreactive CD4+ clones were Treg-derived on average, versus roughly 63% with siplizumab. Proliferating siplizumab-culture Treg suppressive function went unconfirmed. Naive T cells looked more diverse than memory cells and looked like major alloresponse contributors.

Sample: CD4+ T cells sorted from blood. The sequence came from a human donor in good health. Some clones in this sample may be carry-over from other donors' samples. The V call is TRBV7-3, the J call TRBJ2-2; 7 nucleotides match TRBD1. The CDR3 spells CASSQGQFNTGELFF. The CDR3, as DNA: TGTGCCAGCAGCCAGGGACAGTTTAACACCGGGGAGCTGTTTTTT.